These T cell receptor beta chains were read from a single sample in a study of cytomegalovirus exposure and HLA in healthy donors. The assay was immunoSEQ multiplex PCR, and TCRdb's table has in-frame clones only and misses some. The sample holds fewer than 200,000 clones; 65% to 70% are singletons and the top ten take 4.5%. What was sequenced was PBMCs. Source of these receptors: a woman younger than 35 in good health and CMV-seropositive. CDR3s include the opening cysteine and the closing phenylalanine or tryptophan. The D gene is left open where the match is weak. Not all rows give a size; the values are once, few, many and, for expanded clones, a class.

>.|.|TRBJ2-2|TRBV5-1
TGCGCCAGCAGCTTGTCAGGGGTGGTGACCGGGGAGCTGTTTTTT
CASSLSGVVTGELFF
>TRBD2|.|TRBJ2-6|TRBV28
TGTGCCAGTTCGGGACTAGCGCCAGCCGGGGCCAACGTCCTGACTTTC
CASSGLAPAGANVLTF
>.|few|TRBJ2-7|TRBV2
TGTGCCAGCAGGAGAGAGACAGTTACTGAGCAGTACTTC
CASRRETVTEQYF
>TRBD2|few|TRBJ2-2|TRBV15
TGTGCCACAGGGACTAGCGGAGAGAACACCGGGGAGCTGTTTTTT
CATGTSGENTGELFF
>TRBD1|.|TRBJ2-7|TRBV7-9
TGTGCCAGCGGCAACGGGTTGGGACAGGCGTCCTACGAGCAGTACTTC
CASGNGLGQASYEQYF
>TRBD2|.|TRBJ2-5|TRBV10-1
TGCGCCTCCTTAGCGGGGGGACAAGAGACCCAGTACTTC
CASLAGGQETQYF
>.|once|TRBJ2-1|TRBV5-4
TGTGCCAGCAGCTTGCCCGCCCAAAGCCCGGGGGATGAGCAGTTCTTC
CASSLPAQSPGDEQFF
>.|.|TRBJ1-2|TRBV19
TGTGCCAGTAGTATTAGTTTAAACTATGGCTACACCTTC
CASSISLNYGYTF
>TRBD1|.|TRBJ1-2|TRBV28
TGTGCCAGCAGTGCCCCCCAGGGGGCGCGGTATAACTATGACTACACCTTC
CASSAPQGARYNYDYTF
>.|.|TRBJ1-1|TRBV6-5
TGTGCCAGCAGGAGAACCATGAACACTGAAGCTTTCTTT
CASRRTMNTEAFF
>.|.|TRBJ2-7|TRBV9
TGTGCCAGCAGCGAGCGGGACAGGACGGGCGAGCAGTACTTC
CASSERDRTGEQYF
>TRBD1|once|TRBJ1-4|TRBV18
TGTGCCAGCTCACCCCGGACAGGAGGAGTTGAAAAACTGTTTTTT
CASSPRTGGVEKLFF
>TRBD2|few|TRBJ2-1|TRBV7-9
TGTGCCAGCAGCTCCCAAAGCGGGGGGCCTTACAATGAGCAGTTCTTC
CASSSQSGGPYNEQFF
>.|.|TRBJ2-7|TRBV25-1
TGTGCCAGCAGTGCCCCCGGGATTAGCGGATCCTACGAGCAGTACTTC
CASSAPGISGSYEQYF
>.|.|TRBJ1-2|TRBV10-3
TGTGCCATCAGTGATGGTGGACAACTCTATGGCTACACCTTC
CAISDGGQLYGYTF
>.|.|TRBJ2-1|TRBV5-1
TGCGCCAGCAGCTTGGGGAGTCGGGGTAGTTCCTCTTACAATGAGCAGTTCTTC
CASSLGSRGSSSYNEQFF
>TRBD1|.|TRBJ1-1|TRBV6-5
TGTGCCAGCAGACAGGGGAGAGGTACTGAAGCTTTCTTT
CASRQGRGTEAFF
>.|few|TRBJ1-1|TRBV7-2
TGTGCCAGCAGCTTAATAAGCATGAACACTGAAGCTTTCTTT
CASSLISMNTEAFF
>.|.|TRBJ1-1|TRBV29-1
TGCAGCGTTTATGCGGATATGAACACTGAAGCTTTCTTT
CSVYADMNTEAFF
>.|.|TRBJ1-2|TRBV27
TGTGCCAGCAGTTTTCAGGGAACCTATGGCTACACCTTC
CASSFQGTYGYTF
>.|.|TRBJ1-2|TRBV2
TGTGCCAGCATCAGGACTGGGTTATTCTATGGCTACACCTTC
CASIRTGLFYGYTF
>.|.|TRBJ1-1|TRBV11-2
TGTGCCAGCAGCTTGGCTCTGATAACTGAAGCTTTCTTT
CASSLALITEAFF
>TRBD2|once|TRBJ2-7|TRBV6-1
TGTGCCAGCAGTGCTAGCGGGGGATCCTACGAGCAGTACTTC
CASSASGGSYEQYF
>TRBD1|.|TRBJ1-1|TRBV6-6
TGTGCCAGCAGCTTAAACAGGGGCGGCACTGAAGCTTTCTTT
CASSLNRGGTEAFF
>.|few|TRBJ1-1|TRBV7-2
TGTGCCAGCAGCCAGCCGCAGGGGTACGGGCACACTGAAGCTTTCTTT
CASSQPQGYGHTEAFF
>.|few|TRBJ1-2|TRBV30
TGTGCCTGGAGTGACCCGGGTCTACCATCCTATGGCTACACCTTC
CAWSDPGLPSYGYTF
>.|.|TRBJ2-1|TRBV30
TGTGCCTGGAGCCCCACAGCCTACAATGAGCAGTTCTTC
CAWSPTAYNEQFF
>TRBD1|.|TRBJ2-7|TRBV7-2
TGTGCCAGCAGCTTAGTCGGGACAGGGGGCCACGAGCAGTACTTC
CASSLVGTGGHEQYF
>.|.|TRBJ2-7|TRBV9
TGTGCCAGCAGCGGCGGAATAACAGGGGAGGACCCCTACGAGCAGTACTTC
CASSGGITGEDPYEQYF
>TRBD1|few|TRBJ2-2|TRBV27
TGTGCCAGCAGGGACAGGCAATTCTACACCGGGGAGCTGTTTTTT
CASRDRQFYTGELFF
>.|.|TRBJ1-5|TRBV7-8
TGTGCCAGCAGCTTAGGTCCGGGAAGGCAGCCCCAGCATTTT
CASSLGPGRQPQHF
>.|.|TRBJ1-3|TRBV19
TGTGCCAGTACTCCCCTGGTATTGAGCTCTGGAAACACCATATATTTT
CASTPLVLSSGNTIYF
>.|.|TRBJ1-2|TRBV30
TGTGCCTGGGTCAAGGGACTGCGGCTAGGAGGCTTC
CAWVKGLRLGGF
>TRBD1|.|TRBJ1-2|TRBV6-5
TGTGCCAGCACCCCCGGGACAGGATATGGCTACACCTTC
CASTPGTGYGYTF
>TRBD2|.|TRBJ2-7|TRBV2
TGTGCCAGCAGCACTAGCGGGGACTACGAGCAGTACTTC
CASSTSGDYEQYF
>TRBD1|once|TRBJ1-5|TRBV4-1
TGCGCCAGCAGCCAAATCCTTTATCAGGGGGCGCGAGGTCAGCCCCAGCATTTT
CASSQILYQGARGQPQHF
>.|few|TRBJ1-5|TRBV19
TGTGCCAGTAGGAGCCATGGACAAACCTATAGCAATCAGCCCCAGCATTTT
CASRSHGQTYSNQPQHF
>.|.|TRBJ2-7|TRBV29-1
TGCAGCGTTGTGGACGGGACAAGAGGCTACGAGCAGTACTTC
CSVVDGTRGYEQYF
>.|.|TRBJ1-1|TRBV28
TGTGCCAGCAGTTTGAAAGGAGAAAAAGCTTTCTTT
CASSLKGEKAFF
>.|few|TRBJ1-1|TRBV7-8
TGTGCCAGCAGTTCCCAGGGGCACACTGAAGCTTTCTTT
CASSSQGHTEAFF
>TRBD1|.|TRBJ2-5|TRBV7-3
TGTGCCAGCAGCACCGGGACAGGGGGCTACGGCGAGACCCAGTACTTC
CASSTGTGGYGETQYF
>.|once|TRBJ1-2|TRBV20-1
TGCAGTGCTAGTCCAGTTTATGGCTACACCTTC
CSASPVYGYTF
>TRBD1|.|TRBJ1-3|TRBV29-1
TGCAGCATAACCGAGCGAGGTGGGACAGCTGGAAACACCATATATTTT
CSITERGGTAGNTIYF
>TRBD1|.|TRBJ1-1|TRBV5-1
TGCGCCAGCAGCCCGGACAGGGGAGAAGCTTTCTTT
CASSPDRGEAFF
>TRBD2|.|TRBJ2-1|TRBV7-3
TGTGCCAGCAGCTTATTTGTCGTTGGGAGGGCCATGAATGAGCAGTTCTTC
CASSLFVVGRAMNEQFF
>TRBD2|.|TRBJ2-3|TRBV4-1
TGCGCCAGCAGCCCTCCACGAACTAGCGGGAGGGATACGCAGTATTTT
CASSPPRTSGRDTQYF
>TRBD1|.|TRBJ2-5|TRBV5-6
TGTGCCAGCAGCTTACAGGGGGTCCAAGAGACCCAGTACTTC
CASSLQGVQETQYF
>TRBD1|.|TRBJ1-4|TRBV28
TGTGCCAGCAGGGTCGGGACAGTAACTAATGAAAAACTGTTTTTT
CASRVGTVTNEKLFF
>.|few|TRBJ2-7|TRBV25-1
TGTGCCAGCACCGAAGGATACGGACTTTCCTACGAGCAGTACTTC
CASTEGYGLSYEQYF
>TRBD1|.|TRBJ1-5|TRBV15
TGTGCCACCAGCAGTGGTAACGACCTTACTGACAGGGGCGGCAATCAGCCCCAGCATTTT
CATSSGNDLTDRGGNQPQHF
>TRBD1|.|TRBJ1-2|TRBV28
TGTGCCAGCAGTTCTCTCAGGGGGCGAGGGTATGGCTACACCTTC
CASSSLRGRGYGYTF
>.|.|TRBJ2-7|TRBV30
TGTGCCTCCGGAAGTCACAGGAATCCCTACGAGCAGTACTTC
CASGSHRNPYEQYF
>TRBD2|.|TRBJ2-7|TRBV19
TGTGCCAGTAGTATAAACCCGGGAGCGGGGGTGCGGGAGCAGTACTTC
CASSINPGAGVREQYF
>TRBD1|.|TRBJ2-2|TRBV27
TGTGCCAGCAGGGCCGGGACAGGGGCCACCGGGGAGCTGTTTTTT
CASRAGTGATGELFF
>.|.|TRBJ2-1|TRBV5-4
TGTGCCAGCAGGATGCGGGATTACAATGAGCAGTTCTTC
CASRMRDYNEQFF